A single sample gave rise to the 20 T cell receptor beta chains below, sequenced in a study of cytomegalovirus exposure and HLA in healthy donors. Clones were sequenced by immunoSEQ multiplex PCR, and TCRdb holds only the in-frame ones, with some missing. The table has 100,000 to 150,000 clones, around 94% seen once. What was sequenced was PBMCs. Receptors originate from a young woman in good health and CMV-seronegative.

A word on this clone: The junction and the germline gene differ at one end; a read error may be behind it. J is TRBJ1-1 and V is TRBV30; D remains unclear. The CDR3 is 13 residues long. Per germline, CDR1 GTSNPN and CDR2 SVGIG (reference sequence). CDR3 protein: CACSGSSRVEAFF. CDR3 sequence (DNA): TGTGCCTGTAGTGGGTCTAGCCGGGTTGAAGCTTTCTTT.

This clone was seen once. This chain connects TRBV4-1 to TRBJ2-7; 9 bases are shared with TRBD2. The ends lost 4 bases at V and 4 bases at J; junction bases unmatched: 5. The CDR3 totals 14 residues. Germline assignment: CDR1 MGHRA and CDR2 YSYEKL. This chain's CDR3 is CASSPGTSRYEQYF. The DNA of the CDR3 is TGCGCCAGCAGCCCCGGGACTAGCCGATACGAGCAGTACTTC.

This chain joins TRBV30 and TRBJ1-5, with a possible D match to TRBD1 (5 bases). From germline, CDR1 is GTSNPN and CDR2 SVGIG (reference sequence). Trimming stripped 2 bases from V and 3 bases from J, with 8 bases between. This CDR3 spans 13 amino acids. CDR3 amino acids: CAWSKGDNQPQHF. The DNA of the CDR3 is TGTGCCTGGAGTAAAGGGGACAATCAGCCCCAGCATTTT.

The rearrangement uses TRBV19 and TRBJ2-4, with 7 bases matching TRBD2. Trimming cost V 6 bases and J 7 bases; bases outside gene matches: 9. The CDR3 consists of 14 residues. Germline-derived CDR1 and CDR2 are LNHDA and SQIVND (reference sequence). The CDR3 coding sequence is TGTGCCAGTAGAGGACTAGTAGAATGGAACATTCAGTACTTC. Its translation: CASRGLVEWNIQYF.

J is TRBJ2-1 and V is TRBV27; TRBD2 agrees at 8 bases. The germline V gene has CDR1 MNHEY and CDR2 SMNVEV (reference sequence). V gave up 3 bases and J gave up 4 bases; unmatched junction bases: 2. This CDR3 region has 14 residues. CDR3 amino acids: CASSFSGSYNEQFF. The CDR3 nucleotides read TGTGCCAGCAGTTTCAGCGGGAGTTACAATGAGCAGTTCTTC.

The genes are TRBV7-3 and TRBJ2-1; 8 bases map to TRBD1. CDR3 length equals 14 residues. The trim removed 5 bases at V and 7 bases at J, leaving 7 bases unmatched. Germline V gene sequence: CDR1 SGHTA, CDR2 FQGTGA. The CDR3 reads CASSPKQGVNEQFF. The CDR3 DNA follows: TGTGCCAGCAGCCCGAAACAGGGGGTTAATGAGCAGTTCTTC.

This rearrangement joins TRBV18 to TRBJ1-2; a possible D gene is TRBD1 (5 bases). With 4 bases removed from V and 5 bases from J, the gap between germline ends came to 11 bases. The CDR3 is 13 amino acids. CDR1 and CDR2 from the germline V gene are KGHSH and LQKENI. The CDR3 sequence is CASSQDMAYGYTF. The CDR3 DNA sequence: TGTGCCAGCTCACAGGACATGGCTTATGGCTACACCTTC. Using reference TRBV18 and TRBJ1-2 for the parts outside the CDR3, the full variable domain is NAGVMQNPRHLVRRRGQEARLRCSPMKGHSHVYWYRQLPEEGLKFMVYLQKENIIDESGMPKERFSAEFPKEGPSILRIQQVVRGDSAAYFCASSQDMAYGYTFGSGTRLTVV.

The CDR3 sequence is CASIRSSDYTF. Here the CDR3 DNA reads TGTGCCAGCATTAGAAGTAGTGACTACACCTTC. The chain combines TRBV2 with TRBJ1-2; no firm D call. In germline, CDR1 is SNHLY, CDR2 FYNNEI. The CDR3 spans 11 residues. Trimming took 7 bases from V and 10 from J, leaving 13 bases between them. Looking up the rest from reference TRBV2 and TRBJ1-2 gives the full variable domain: EPEVTQTPSHQVTQMGQEVILRCVPISNHLYFYWYRQILGQKVEFLVSFYNNEISEKSEIFDDQFSVERPDGSNFTLKIRSTKLEDSAMYFCASIRSSDYTFGSGTRLTVV.

This chain links TRBV28 with TRBJ2-1; 11 nucleotides align to TRBD1. Germline-derived CDR1 and CDR2 are MDHEN and SYDVKM. CDR3 length: 17 residues. V was pared by 6 bases and J by 5 bases, with 12 bases of the junction left unmatched. The CDR3 sequence is CASSPHLGQGANNEQFF. The CDR3 coding sequence is TGTGCCAGCAGCCCCCACCTTGGACAGGGGGCCAACAATGAGCAGTTCTTC.

This CDR3 reads CASSSGSHNYGYTF. CDR3 nucleotide sequence: TGTGCCAGTAGTTCCGGGTCGCATAACTATGGCTACACCTTC. The V and J genes are TRBV19 and TRBJ1-2, with D unresolved. V was cut by 5 bases and J by 1 base, with 11 bases left in between. Germline V gene sequence: CDR1 LNHDA, CDR2 SQIVND (reference sequence). The CDR3 sequence is 14 residues long.

The chain is built from TRBV10-3 and TRBJ2-6; 7 bases agree with TRBD1. The CDR3 has 21 residues. Looked up from germline, CDR1 is ENHRY and CDR2 is SYGVKD. V trimming: 0 bases; J trimming: 0 bases; junction bases outside the gene matches: 14. The CDR3 DNA reads TGTGCCATCAGTGAGTCACAGGGGCGAGGATTAATTGCCTCTGGGGCCAACGTCCTGACTTTC. Encoded protein: CAISESQGRGLIASGANVLTF.

This CDR3 is CASSPGTTNYGYTF. CDR3 nucleotide sequence: TGTGCCAGCAGTCCCGGGACAACTAACTATGGCTACACCTTC. This chain links TRBV28 with TRBJ1-2; a weak D match, TRBD1 (6 bases). Germline V lookup: CDR1 MDHEN, CDR2 SYDVKM. V lost 5 bases and J 0 bases, leaving 10 bases between the germline ends. CDR3 length: 14 residues.

The V and J genes are TRBV10-3 and TRBJ1-1; weak D call: TRBD1 (6 bases). Trimming left V 0 bases short and J 7 bases short, with 6 bases between. The CDR3 loop spans 12 amino acids. Germline lookup yields CDR1 ENHRY and CDR2 SYGVKD. CDR3 in DNA: TGTGCCATCAGTGAGTCACAGGGTGAAGCTTTCTTT. Translated, it gives CAISESQGEAFF.

CDR3 DNA: TGTGCTAGTGGACAGACATCCCCCGGGACCCAGTACTTC. Its protein is CASGQTSPGTQYF. This chain uses TRBV12-5 with TRBJ2-5, with D unclear. The CDR3 extends over 13 amino acids. The V and J ends lost 6 bases and 7 bases respectively, with 15 bases between them. Per the germline V gene, CDR1 is LGHNT and CDR2 is FRNRAP.

CDR3 nucleotides: TGCGCCAGCAGCCAAGATCGGGGACTTGGGGGGTCACCCCTCCACTTT. Its translation: CASSQDRGLGGSPLHF. The chain couples TRBV4-1 to TRBJ1-6; tentative D call: TRBD1 (5 bases). Deletions cut 0 bases from V and 10 bases from J, with 16 bases between. The CDR3 has 16 residues. Per the germline V gene, CDR1 is MGHRA and CDR2 is YSYEKL.

The J gene is TRBJ1-3, the V gene TRBV7-9; D is possibly TRBD1 (6 bases). This CDR3 has 15 amino acids. Germline V lookup: CDR1 SEHNR, CDR2 FQNEAQ (reference sequence). V was clipped by 6 bases and J by 5 bases, with 17 bases between them. The CDR3 spells CASRVPTGKRNTIYF. The DNA for the CDR3 is TGTGCCAGCAGGGTCCCGACAGGCAAACGAAACACCATATATTTT. The whole variable domain, filled in from reference TRBV7-9 and TRBJ1-3, reads DTGVSQNPRHKITKRGQNVTFRCDPISEHNRLYWYRQTLGQGPEFLTYFQNEAQLEKSRLLSDRFSAERPKGSFSTLEIQRTEQGDSAMYLCASRVPTGKRNTIYFGEGSWLTVV.

This clone was seen a single time. V gene TRBV15 combines with J gene TRBJ1-1; 9 bases align to TRBD1. Trimming cost V 3 bases and J 1 base; bases outside gene matches: 0. The CDR3 consists of 14 residues. Germline CDR1 and CDR2: LNHNV and YYDKDF (reference sequence). Here the CDR3 reads CATSRGQGNTEAFF. The CDR3 DNA reads TGTGCCACCAGCAGGGGACAGGGGAACACTGAAGCTTTCTTT.

This chain uses TRBV7-2 with TRBJ2-2; weak D call: TRBD2 (7 bases). The CDR3 consists of 17 residues. V was shortened by 1 base and J by 8 bases, with 20 bases between the two germline ends. CDR1 and CDR2 (germline): SGHTA, FQGNSA. CDR3 amino acids: CASSLVRLAGGPGELFF. Written as DNA, the CDR3 is TGTGCCAGCAGCTTAGTTCGGCTCGCCGGGGGGCCAGGGGAGCTGTTTTTT.

The V gene is TRBV5-6, the J gene TRBJ2-7; a weak D match, TRBD2 (5 bases). In germline, CDR1 is SGHDT, CDR2 YYEEEE. This CDR3 spans 14 amino acids. Between the trimmed V and J ends, which lost 0 bases and 2 bases, there was a span of 9 bases. CDR3: CASSLALEAYEQYF. For the CDR3, the DNA is TGTGCCAGCAGCTTGGCCTTGGAGGCCTACGAGCAGTACTTC.

The chain joins TRBV30 to TRBJ1-6; no definite D call. V lost 0 bases and J lost 6, with 6 bases in between. The CDR3 runs 13 residues. Germline CDR1 GTSNPN, CDR2 SVGIG (reference sequence). Here the CDR3 reads CAWSVLPNSPLHF. The CDR3 nucleotides read TGTGCCTGGAGTGTACTCCCTAATTCACCCCTCCACTTT.